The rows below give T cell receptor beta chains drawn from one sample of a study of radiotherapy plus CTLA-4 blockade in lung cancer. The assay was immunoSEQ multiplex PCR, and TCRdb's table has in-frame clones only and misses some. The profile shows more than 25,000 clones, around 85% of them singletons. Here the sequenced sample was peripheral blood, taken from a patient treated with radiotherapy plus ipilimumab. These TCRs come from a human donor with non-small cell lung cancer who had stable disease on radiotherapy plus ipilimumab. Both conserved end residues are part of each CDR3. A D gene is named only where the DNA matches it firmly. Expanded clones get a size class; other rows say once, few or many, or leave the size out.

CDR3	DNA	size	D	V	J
CASSLSGGSGGRQETQYF	TGCGCCAGCAGCTTGAGTGGGGGTAGCGGGGGCCGACAAGAGACCCAGTACTTC	.	TRBD2	TRBV5-1	TRBJ2-5
CASSAGTGVTLEAFF	TGTGCCAGCAGCGCCGGGACGGGGGTAACACTGGAAGCTTTCTTT	once	.	TRBV7-2	TRBJ1-1
CASSPTTGNNEQFF	TGTGCCAGCAGCCCCACGACAGGGAACAATGAGCAGTTCTTC	once	TRBD1	TRBV7-9	TRBJ2-1
CSVYQDVDQETQYF	TGCAGCGTATACCAAGACGTGGATCAAGAGACCCAGTACTTC	.	.	TRBV29-1	TRBJ2-5
CASSRGRGAADTQYF	TGCGCCAGCAGCCGGGGGCGGGGGGCCGCGGATACGCAGTATTTT	.	TRBD2	TRBV5-1	TRBJ2-3
CASSQGLAGFGGYTF	TGTGCCAGCAGCCAAGGTCTCGCAGGATTTGGCGGCTACACCTTC	.	.	TRBV14	TRBJ1-2
CAISDRLYEQYF	TGTGCCATCAGTGATCGGCTCTACGAGCAGTACTTC	.	.	TRBV10-3	TRBJ2-7
CASGGTIYF	TGTGCCAGCGGGGGCACCATATATTTT	.	.	TRBV7-9	TRBJ1-3
CASSQITGGFYEQYF	TGCGCCAGCAGCCAAATTACAGGGGGGTTCTACGAGCAGTACTTC	few	TRBD1	TRBV4-3	TRBJ2-7
CASTPDRANTEAFF	TGTGCCAGCACTCCCGACAGGGCGAACACTGAAGCTTTCTTT	few	TRBD1	TRBV6-5	TRBJ1-1
CATHRGLLSNQPQHF	TGTGCCACTCACCGTGGGCTTCTTAGCAATCAGCCCCAGCATTTT	.	.	TRBV19	TRBJ1-5
CASQSFGSGELFF	TGTGCCAGTCAGAGTTTTGGGTCCGGGGAGCTGTTTTTT	.	.	TRBV19	TRBJ2-2
CASSSSGEEAFF	TGTGCCAGCAGCTCCTCGGGGGAGGAAGCTTTCTTT	.	.	TRBV11-3	TRBJ1-1
CASSPGRNSPLHF	TGTGCCAGCAGTCCAGGGCGAAATTCACCCCTCCACTTT	.	.	TRBV6-5	TRBJ1-6
CASSLDRGGTEAFF	TGTGCCAGCAGCTTAGACAGGGGAGGCACTGAAGCTTTCTTT	.	TRBD1	TRBV7-2	TRBJ1-1
CAWSGGQPNQPQHF	TGTGCCTGGAGTGGAGGACAGCCTAATCAGCCCCAGCATTTT	.	.	TRBV30	TRBJ1-5
CASSRYLDYGYTF	TGTGCCAGTAGTAGGTATTTGGACTATGGCTACACCTTC	.	.	TRBV19	TRBJ1-2
CASSLVQSSYNEQFF	TGTGCCAGCAGCTTGGTCCAGAGCTCCTACAATGAGCAGTTCTTC	.	.	TRBV5-8	TRBJ2-1
CASRGVAGPAGELFF	TGTGCCAGCAGGGGGGTGGCGGGGCCTGCCGGGGAGCTGTTTTTT	.	.	TRBV2	TRBJ2-2
CASRLAGMAGELFF	TGTGCCAGTAGACTAGCGGGAATGGCCGGGGAGCTGTTTTTT	once	TRBD2	TRBV19	TRBJ2-2
CAISESTGLGNQPQHF	TGTGCCATCAGTGAGTCGACGGGACTCGGCAATCAGCCCCAGCATTTT	.	.	TRBV10-3	TRBJ1-5
CASSLGPGDTEAFF	TGTGCCAGCAGCTTGGGGCCGGGGGACACTGAAGCTTTCTTT	.	.	TRBV5-5	TRBJ1-1
CASRAGTGGAFF	TGTGCCAGCAGAGCCGGGACAGGGGGAGCTTTCTTT	.	TRBD1	TRBV6-4	TRBJ1-1
CASSPEGMDGYTF	TGCGCCAGCTCCCCGGAGGGGATGGATGGCTACACCTTC	.	.	TRBV5-1	TRBJ1-2
CASSSGGGSFGAYGYTF	TGTGCCAGTAGTTCCGGGGGCGGATCTTTTGGAGCCTATGGCTACACCTTC	.	.	TRBV19	TRBJ1-2
CAWNTGGYYGYTF	TGTGCCTGGAATACAGGGGGCTACTATGGCTACACCTTC	.	TRBD1	TRBV30	TRBJ1-2
CASSQDRDTERATNEKLFF	TGCGCCAGCAGCCAAGATAGGGACACCGAACGTGCAACTAATGAAAAACTGTTTTTT	.	.	TRBV4-1	TRBJ1-4
CASSLRLAGGRGETQYF	TGTGCCAGCAGTCTGCGACTAGCGGGGGGGCGGGGAGAGACCCAGTACTTC	.	TRBD2	TRBV27	TRBJ2-5
CASSVKYSNQPQHF	TGTGCCAGCAGCGTAAAATATAGCAATCAGCCCCAGCATTTT	.	.	TRBV5-6	TRBJ1-5